This T cell receptor beta chain was captured by sequencing in a study of T cells in Graves' hyperthyroidism and ophthalmopathy. Trimming pared 6 bases from V and 11 bases from J, leaving 22 bases between. The CDR3 is 14 residues long. Germline CDR1 and CDR2: MNHNS and SASEGT. Study-wide results and caveats: Researchers report that a 13 V-J model separated ophthalmopathy from stable hyperthyroidism.

This clonotype was observed a handful of times. Its antigen is undetermined. Regions amplified from RNA transcripts were the TCR beta CDR3 regions. The study used the HTBI primer set for a first-round RT-PCR of the TCR CDR3. MiXCR was run by TCRdb on the multiplex PCR reads, yielding one entry per CDR3 protein. The profile shows under 400,000 distinct CDR3 sequences, approximately 13% of them singletons. This chain joins TRBV6-1 and TRBJ1-1; TRBD1 is a possible D gene (5 bases). This receptor was obtained from a young woman with Graves' hyperthyroidism. The sequenced sample was blood. The CDR3 DNA is TGTGCCAGCAGCGATTACGAGGAGGGGCGGGTGGCTTTCTTT. Protein sequence: CASSDYEEGRVAFF.